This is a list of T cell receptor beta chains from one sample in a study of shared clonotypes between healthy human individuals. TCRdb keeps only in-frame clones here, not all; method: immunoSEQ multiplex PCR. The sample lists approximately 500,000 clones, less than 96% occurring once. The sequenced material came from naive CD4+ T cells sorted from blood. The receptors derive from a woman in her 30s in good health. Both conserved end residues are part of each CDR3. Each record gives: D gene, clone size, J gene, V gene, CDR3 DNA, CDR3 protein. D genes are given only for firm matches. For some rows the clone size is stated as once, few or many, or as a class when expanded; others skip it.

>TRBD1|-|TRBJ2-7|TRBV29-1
TGCAGCGTTGAAATTGGACAGGGGGGCTACGAGCAGTACTTC
CSVEIGQGGYEQYF
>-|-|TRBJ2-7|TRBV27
TGTGCCAGCTGGACAGGGGACCTAAGCGGGAGTTCCTACGAGCAGTACTTC
CASWTGDLSGSSYEQYF
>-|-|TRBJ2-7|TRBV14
TGTGCCAGCAGCCTTAAACAGGGAAAGTTAGCCTACGAGCAGTACTTC
CASSLKQGKLAYEQYF
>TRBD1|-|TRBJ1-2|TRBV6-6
TGTGCCAGCAGTTATTCCGGACAGGGGGATGGCTACACCTTC
CASSYSGQGDGYTF
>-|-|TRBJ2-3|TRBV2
TGTGCCAGCCCGAACAGGAGGGGAGCAGATACGCAGTATTTT
CASPNRRGADTQYF
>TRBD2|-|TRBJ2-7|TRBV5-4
TGTGCCAGCAGCTTGGGGACTAGCGGGTACGAGCAGTACTTC
CASSLGTSGYEQYF
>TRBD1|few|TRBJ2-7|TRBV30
TGTGCCTGGTCGAGGGACAGGGTGGGCGAGCAGTACTTC
CAWSRDRVGEQYF
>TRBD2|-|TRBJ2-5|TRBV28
TGTGCCAGCAGCCGGCGGGAGGGCGGGAGAGGAGAGACCCAGTACTTC
CASSRREGGRGETQYF
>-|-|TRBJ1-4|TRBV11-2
TGTGCCAGCAGCTTGGGTCACAAGTCAACTAATGAAAAACTGTTTTTT
CASSLGHKSTNEKLFF
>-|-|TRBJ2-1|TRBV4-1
TGCGCCAGCAGCAGCACGTGGTTACAACCAAGCTCCTACAATGAGCAGTTCTTC
CASSSTWLQPSSYNEQFF
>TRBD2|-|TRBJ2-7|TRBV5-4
TGTGCCAGCAGCTTGAGTAGCGGGTGGAGATCCTACGAGCAGTACTTC
CASSLSSGWRSYEQYF
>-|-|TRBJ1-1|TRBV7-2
TGTGCCAGCAGCTTAGCCCCAGTTCAGAACACTGAAGCTTTCTTT
CASSLAPVQNTEAFF
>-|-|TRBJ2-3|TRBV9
TGTGCCAGCAGCGTAGACCTAGGAATTAGCACAGATACGCAGTATTTT
CASSVDLGISTDTQYF
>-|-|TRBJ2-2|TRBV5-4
TGTGCCAGCAGCCTACCCCCGCCCGCCGGGGAGCTGTTTTTT
CASSLPPPAGELFF
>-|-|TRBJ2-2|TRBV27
TGTGCCAGCAGCCTCTTAGCTAGCGGGGAGCTGTTTTTT
CASSLLASGELFF
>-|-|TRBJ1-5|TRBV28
TGTGCCAGCAGTTTTGCTAGGACAGCCAGCAATCAGCCCCAGCATTTT
CASSFARTASNQPQHF
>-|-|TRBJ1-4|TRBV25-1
TGTGCCAGCAGTGACCCCCGCGGGCCGGGGGAAAAACTGTTTTTT
CASSDPRGPGEKLFF
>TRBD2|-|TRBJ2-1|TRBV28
TGTGCCAGCAGTGAAAGGACTAGCGGGAGGTACAATGAGCAGTTCTTC
CASSERTSGRYNEQFF
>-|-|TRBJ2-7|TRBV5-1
TGCGCCAGCAGCCCCCGGGACACCTTCTACGAGCAGTACTTC
CASSPRDTFYEQYF
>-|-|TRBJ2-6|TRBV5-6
TGTGCCAGCAGCTTTCAGGCCAACGTCCTGACTTTC
CASSFQANVLTF
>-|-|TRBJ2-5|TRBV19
TGTGCCAGTAGTACTAGCGTGCAAGAGACCCAGTACTTC
CASSTSVQETQYF
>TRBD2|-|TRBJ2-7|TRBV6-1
TGTGCCAGCGGCTGGACTAGCGGTGTGTACGAGCAGTACTTC
CASGWTSGVYEQYF
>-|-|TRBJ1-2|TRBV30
TGTGCCTGGAGTGTAACCCAGGCCACGCTCAACTATGGCTACACCTTC
CAWSVTQATLNYGYTF
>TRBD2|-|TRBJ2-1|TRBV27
TGTGCCAGCAGTTTCCTACGGACTAGCTCCTACAATGAGCAGTTCTTC
CASSFLRTSSYNEQFF
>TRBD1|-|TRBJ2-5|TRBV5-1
TGCGCCAGCGGGACAGGGGCCTTACAAGAGACCCAGTACTTC
CASGTGALQETQYF
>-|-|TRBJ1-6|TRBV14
TGTGCCAGCAGCCAAGAGGGGAGGCGCCCATTTGACTCACCCCTCCACTTT
CASSQEGRRPFDSPLHF
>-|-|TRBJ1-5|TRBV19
TGTGCCAGTAGTGGCGACAGTATTAGCAATCAGCCCCAGCATTTT
CASSGDSISNQPQHF
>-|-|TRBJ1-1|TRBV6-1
TGTGCCAGCAGTCCGGGGGGTATGAACACTGAAGCTTTCTTT
CASSPGGMNTEAFF
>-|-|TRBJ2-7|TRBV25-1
TGTGCCAGCAGAGGGAACGGCTACGAGCAGTACTTC
CASRGNGYEQYF
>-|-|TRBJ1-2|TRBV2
TGTGCCAGCAATGGGGGGCCAGGGAGGCGGTATGGCTACACCTTC
CASNGGPGRRYGYTF
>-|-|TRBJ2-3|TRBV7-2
TGTGCCAGCAGCCGGGGACTGCCAGACACAGATACGCAGTATTTT
CASSRGLPDTDTQYF
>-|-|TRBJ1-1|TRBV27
TGTGCCAGCAGTTTTAGGGCGCCCGGCACTGAAGCTTTCTTT
CASSFRAPGTEAFF
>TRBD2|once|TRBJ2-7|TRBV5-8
TGTGCCAGCAGCTCCAACTGGGGACTAGCGGCCTACGAGCAGTACTTC
CASSSNWGLAAYEQYF
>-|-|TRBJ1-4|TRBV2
TGTGCCAGCTCCAAGGGCGGGGAACCTAATGAAAAACTGTTTTTT
CASSKGGEPNEKLFF
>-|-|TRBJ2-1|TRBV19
TGTGCCACCTCCGGGACCCAGTACAATGAGCAGTTCTTC
CATSGTQYNEQFF
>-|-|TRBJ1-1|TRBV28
TGTGCCAGCAGTTTTCCCCGTCTCGGCGCTTTCTTT
CASSFPRLGAFF
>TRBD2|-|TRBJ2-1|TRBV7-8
TGTGCCAGCATCCAAAGGGGACTAGCGGGAGGGCCTTTATTCTATGAGCAGTTCTTC
CASIQRGLAGGPLFYEQFF
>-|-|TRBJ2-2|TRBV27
TGTGCCAGCAGTCAGACGGGACTTAACACCGGGGAGCTGTTTTTT
CASSQTGLNTGELFF
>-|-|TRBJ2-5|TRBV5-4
TGTGCCAGCAGCTTGTTCGGGGTCCAAGAGACCCAGTACTTC
CASSLFGVQETQYF
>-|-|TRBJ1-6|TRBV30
TGTGCCTGGAGAAAGTCTGCCAGGACGGGGAGCTCCTATAATTCACCCCTCCACTTT
CAWRKSARTGSSYNSPLHF
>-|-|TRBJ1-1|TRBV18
TGTGCCAGCTCACTACTCAGGGTGGAGAACACTGAAGCTTTCTTT
CASSLLRVENTEAFF
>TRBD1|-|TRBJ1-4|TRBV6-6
TGTGCCAGCAGTCCGACATCGACAGGGGGCGGAGAAAAACTGTTTTTT
CASSPTSTGGGEKLFF
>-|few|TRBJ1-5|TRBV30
TGTGCCTGGAGTGGGGGGTTTCTGCCCCAGCATTTT
CAWSGGFLPQHF
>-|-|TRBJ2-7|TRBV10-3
TGTGCCATCAGTGATCGGGGAAACGAGCAGTACTTC
CAISDRGNEQYF
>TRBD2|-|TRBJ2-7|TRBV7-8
TGTGCCAGCAGCCCTACGCGACCCGGGACTATTTACTACGAGCAGTACTTC
CASSPTRPGTIYYEQYF
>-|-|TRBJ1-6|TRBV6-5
TGTGCCAGCAGGGGACTGGATAATTCACCCCTCCACTTT
CASRGLDNSPLHF
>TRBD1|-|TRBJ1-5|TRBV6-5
TGTGCCAGCAGTTACTCCCGGGACAGGGCGCATCCCCAGCATTTT
CASSYSRDRAHPQHF
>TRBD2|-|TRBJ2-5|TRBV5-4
TGTGCCAGCAGCTTGGCTGGACTAGCGCCAACGGAGACCCAGTACTTC
CASSLAGLAPTETQYF
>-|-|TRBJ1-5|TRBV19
TGTGCCAGTAGTATAGAAGTGGCTCAGCCCCAGCATTTT
CASSIEVAQPQHF
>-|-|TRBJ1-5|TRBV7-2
TGTGCCAGCAGCTCAAGAGTCGGGCAGCCCCAGCATTTT
CASSSRVGQPQHF
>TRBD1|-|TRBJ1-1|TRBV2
TGTGCCAGCAGGGACAGGGTTATGAACACTGAAGCTTTCTTT
CASRDRVMNTEAFF
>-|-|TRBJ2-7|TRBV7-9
TGTGCCAGCAGCTTATATAACGAGCAGTACTTC
CASSLYNEQYF
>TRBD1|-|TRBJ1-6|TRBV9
TGTGCCAGCAGCCCCTTTGGGACAGGGGATAATTCACCCCTCCACTTT
CASSPFGTGDNSPLHF
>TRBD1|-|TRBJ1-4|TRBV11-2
TGTGCCAGCAGCTCCAATCACAGGGGGCTGTTTTTT
CASSSNHRGLFF